This TCR beta chain was recorded in a study of T cells after yellow fever vaccination. Study results and caveats: Clonotypes found in both CD4 and CD8 compartments made up a small share. Repertoires obtained by FACS sorting could include abundant clonotypes that entered as contaminants from the bulk population. Reappearing after the booster were most of the clones from primary vaccination (96% CD4, approximately 86% CD8).

TCRdb reprocessed the 5' RACE reads with MiXCR, giving one entry per CDR3 protein. The sample carries hundreds of thousands of distinct CDR3 sequences, 18% recorded once. This clonotype was picked up a small number of times. Its antigen is undetermined. Deletions cut 2 bases from V and 7 bases from J, with 12 bases between. The CDR3 consists of 15 residues. Per the germline V gene, CDR1 is SNHLY and CDR2 is FYNNEI. The sequenced sample was PBMCs, obtained before the yellow fever booster vaccination. This TCR was recovered from a man aged 18 to 29 who received the YFV17D yellow fever vaccine. The genes are TRBV2 and TRBJ1-6; no firm D call. The CDR3 DNA is TGTGCCAGCAGTGAAATTGACGGGAGAAATTCACCCCTCCACTTT. Translating it yields CASSEIDGRNSPLHF.